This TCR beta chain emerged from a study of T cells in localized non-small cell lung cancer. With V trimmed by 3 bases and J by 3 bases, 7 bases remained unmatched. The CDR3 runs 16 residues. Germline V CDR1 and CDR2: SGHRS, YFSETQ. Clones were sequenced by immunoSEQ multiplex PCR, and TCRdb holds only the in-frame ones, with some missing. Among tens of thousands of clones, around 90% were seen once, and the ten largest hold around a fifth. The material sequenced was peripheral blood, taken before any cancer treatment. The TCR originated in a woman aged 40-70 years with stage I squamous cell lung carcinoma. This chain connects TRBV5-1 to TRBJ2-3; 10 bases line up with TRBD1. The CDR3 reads CASSSDRGRYTDTQYF. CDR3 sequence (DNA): TGCGCCAGCAGCTCAGACAGGGGGCGTTATACAGATACGCAGTATTTT.